This TCR beta chain was found in a study of CD8 T cells in ankylosing spondylitis (TCRdb year 2017). Background on the whole study: T cell receptor beta repertoires were profiled in healthy donors and ankylosing spondylitis patients so that disease-linked TCR variants could be found. The full study cohort comprised approximately 23 ankylosing spondylitis patients and over 95 healthy donors. Peripheral blood samples were taken, and synovial fluid was additionally collected from ankylosing spondylitis patients.

Taken from cysteine to phenylalanine, the CDR3 has 13 residues. Here the CDR3 DNA is all that survives: 39 bases in frame from base 1. The germline V gene sets CDR1 to KGHDR and CDR2 to SFDVKD. V lost 3 bases and J lost 5 bases; the stretch between them is 9 bases long. Sequencing relied on an Illumina HiSeq 2500. Quantitative 5'-RACE with molecular barcodes was used to prepare TCR beta libraries. The original methods were these. A new computational method, built on a probabilistic model of VDJ rearrangement, was used to identify disease-linked TCR variants. Using fastp trimming at Q25 and MiXCR clonotype assembly, TCRdb reanalyzed the public sequencing data and kept in-frame beta chains. Every distinct CDR3 protein forms one entry, paired with its most common genes and DNA. What appears here as the V and J calls and clone size reflects TCRdb's work, not the paper's. Recorded for this sample are approximately 190,000 distinct CDR3 sequences; roughly 13% of them occurred a single time. The top ten clones comprise more than 9.5% of the sample.

What the work shows at the level of the full study, not this receptor alone: The disease-linked clones were reported as significantly enriched in matched synovial fluid samples from ankylosing spondylitis patients. The disease-linked clones had a CD8+ phenotype and were found at relatively low frequencies in peripheral blood. Blood from ankylosing spondylitis patients appeared to be characterized by a TCR beta motif composed of under ten highly homologous amino acid variants. Some motif variants were previously reported in synovial fluid and blood of reactive arthritis patients, suggesting common disease-initiation mechanisms.

About this clonotype itself: Which antigen it targets is not known. Per-base quality was not reported, and no clone a single base away is much larger than it.

The specimen was blood, either unsorted or a sorted T cell fraction (not recorded which). This chain joins TRBV24-1 to TRBJ1-1; the D segment cannot be called with confidence. This clonotype was obtained from a female donor with ankylosing spondylitis or in good health (not recorded which). The CDR3 reads as follows: CATSDPPSTEAFF. The DNA reads TGTGCCACCAGTGATCCCCCTTCTACTGAAGCTTTCTTT.